This entry lists 21 T cell receptor beta chains sequenced from one sample in a study of blood T cell repertoires in COVID-19 (dated by TCRdb to 2018 to 2021). Library preparation used the immunoSEQ multiplex PCR assay. TCRdb obtained this table from immuneACCESS and retained in-frame rearrangements with V and J assigned. These tables miss some clones; where compared with another copy, unresolved V genes account for less than half of the shortfall, and the remainder is unexplained. The sample profile shows under 200,000 clones; roughly nine tenths of them were found once. Clones ranked in the top ten supply approximately 10% of the sample. Sequencing was done on a sample of peripheral blood. Source of these receptors: a woman aged 60-75 years with COVID-19, enrolled during active disease.

This clone was seen only once. The chain couples TRBV18 to TRBJ1-5, with 7 nucleotides matching TRBD1. The CDR3 extends over 16 amino acids. Losses at the gene ends were 0 bases for V and 4 bases for J; bases not matched to a gene: 6. Per the germline V gene, CDR1 is KGHSH and CDR2 is LQKENI. In nucleotides, the CDR3 is TGTGCCAGCTCACCACCCCAGGGGGGTTTGAATCAGCCCCAGCATTTT. Translating it yields CASSPPQGGLNQPQHF.

The gene calls are TRBV27 and TRBJ1-5; TRBD1 agrees at 7 bases. The CDR3 covers 15 residues. V gave up 2 bases and J gave up 7 bases; unmatched junction bases: 8. Germline values: CDR1 MNHEY, CDR2 SMNVEV (reference sequence). CDR3 in DNA: TGTGCCAGCAGTTTAATAGGGGGCCTCCAACAGCCCCAGCATTTT. Amino acids: CASSLIGGLQQPQHF.

This chain connects TRBV18 to TRBJ2-1; 9 bases are a match to TRBD1. With V trimmed by 5 bases and J by 7 bases, 15 bases remained unmatched. The CDR3 sequence is 17 residues long. From germline, CDR1 is KGHSH and CDR2 LQKENI. The CDR3 protein is CASSSLVGTGLRNEQFF. DNA of the CDR3: TGTGCCAGCTCATCTTTAGTTGGGACAGGGCTTCGGAATGAGCAGTTCTTC.

This clone was counted only a few times. The chain uses TRBV2 and TRBJ1-5; D unresolved. The CDR3 has 14 residues. Germline CDR1 reads SNHLY; CDR2 reads FYNNEI. The germline V and J ends were trimmed by 8 bases and 3 bases, with 14 bases remaining between them. CDR3 bases: TGTGCCAGCTCGTCGTGGAGGGACAATCAGCCCCAGCATTTT. Its protein product is CASSSWRDNQPQHF.

V gene TRBV7-6 combines with J gene TRBJ2-7, with D possibly TRBD1 on 5 matching bases. CDR1 and CDR2 from the germline V gene are SGHVS and FNYEAQ. V was pared by 5 bases and J by 4 bases, with 12 bases between. The CDR3 is 13 residues long. As DNA, the CDR3 is TGTGCCAGCAGCCTAACAGGAATATACGAGCAGTACTTC. This sequence encodes CASSLTGIYEQYF. Using reference TRBV7-6 and TRBJ2-7 for the parts outside the CDR3, the full variable domain is GAGVSQSPRYKVTKRGQDVALRCDPISGHVSLYWYRQALGQGPEFLTYFNYEAQQDKSGLPNDRFSAERPEGSISTLTIQRTEQRDSAMYRCASSLTGIYEQYFGPGTRLTVT.

V is TRBV11-1 and J is TRBJ2-7; D perhaps matches TRBD1 (5 bases). Germline V gives CDR1 SGHAT, CDR2 FQDESV (reference sequence). The ends were cut back, 0 bases at V and 5 bases at J, with 14 bases in the middle. The CDR3 is 15 residues long. The CDR3 DNA follows: TGTGCCAGCAGCTTAGCAGGGCAGGGTGTCAACGAGCAGTACTTC. Encoded protein: CASSLAGQGVNEQYF.

This chain links TRBV6-5 with TRBJ2-5; TRBD1 matches 8 bases. J lost 2 bases, V lost 7 bases, and 3 bases had no gene match. The CDR3 loop spans 13 amino acids. Germline V gene data show CDR1 as MNHEY and CDR2 as SVGAGI. In DNA form, the CDR3 reads TGTGCCAGCACCCACAGGGGGCAAGAGACCCAGTACTTC. Protein product: CASTHRGQETQYF.

This chain links TRBV10-3 with TRBJ2-5; TRBD2 matches at 7 bases. Germline V lookup: CDR1 ENHRY, CDR2 SYGVKD. The length of the CDR3 is 14 residues. The V and J ends lost 10 bases and 1 base, in that order; junction bases with no gene match: 9. DNA of the CDR3: TGTGCCAGCCGGACCGGCGGGGGCCAAGAGACCCAGTACTTC. It is translated as CASRTGGGQETQYF.

The chain combines TRBV6-2 or TRBV6-3 with TRBJ1-5; tentative D call: TRBD1 (6 bases). CDR3 length equals 16 residues. V gave up 4 bases and J gave up 0 bases, with 13 bases separating them. The germline V gene encodes CDR1 MNHEY and CDR2 SVGEGT. The CDR3 DNA reads TGTGCCAGCAGTTCCCGGACAGTCCATAGCAATCAGCCCCAGCATTTT. Its translation: CASSSRTVHSNQPQHF.

The chain couples TRBV24-1 to TRBJ1-4; weak D call: TRBD1 (6 bases). This CDR3 spans 14 amino acids. Germline V gives CDR1 KGHDR, CDR2 SFDVKD. Between the trimmed V and J ends, which lost 3 bases and 8 bases, there was a span of 12 bases. CDR3 nucleotide sequence: TGTGCCACCAGTGATGGACAGCTAGGGGAAAAACTGTTTTTT. It translates to CATSDGQLGEKLFF.

J is TRBJ2-3 and V is TRBV4-2; D is perhaps TRBD2 (7 bases). The CDR3 is 17 amino acids. Germline values: CDR1 LGHNA, CDR2 YNFKEQ. V was cut by 2 bases and J by 4 bases, with 19 bases left in between. The CDR3 reads CASSQRVSGGVADTQYF. CDR3 coding DNA: TGTGCCAGCAGCCAAAGAGTATCGGGGGGCGTCGCAGATACGCAGTATTTT.

V is TRBV7-8 and J is TRBJ2-7, with TRBD1 as a possible D gene (6 bases). Germline loops: CDR1 SGHVS, CDR2 FQNEAQ. Trimming removed 5 bases from V and 1 base from J, with 15 bases in between. The CDR3 contains 15 residues. CDR3 sequence: CASSPSPGESYEQYF. CDR3 coding DNA: TGTGCCAGCAGCCCGAGTCCAGGGGAATCCTACGAGCAGTACTTC.

J is TRBJ2-3 and V is TRBV19, with TRBD2 matching over 7 bases. Germline CDR1 LNHDA, CDR2 SQIVND (reference sequence). V trimming: 10 bases; J trimming: 1 base; junction bases outside the gene matches: 11. The CDR3 has 15 amino acids. CDR3 region: CATTSRLAGTDTQYF. CDR3 nucleotide sequence: TGTGCCACCACTAGTCGGCTAGCGGGCACAGATACGCAGTATTTT.

The chain combines TRBV11-3 with TRBJ1-3; unclear D gene. The CDR3 runs to 13 residues. Trimming cost V 3 bases and J 0 bases, with 3 bases left between them. The V gene's germline CDR1 is SGHNT and CDR2 YENEEA. DNA of the CDR3: TGTGCCAGCAGCTTCTTCTCTGGAAACACCATATATTTT. Its translation: CASSFFSGNTIYF.

This clone has more than one count but fewer than ten. The genes are TRBV7-8 and TRBJ2-7; 7 positions match TRBD2. With 5 bases clipped from V and 2 bases from J, the junction kept 9 bases outside the gene matches. Germline CDR1 is SGHVS and CDR2 is FQNEAQ. The CDR3 is 15 amino acids. CDR3 region: CASSPNSGFAYEQYF. DNA of the CDR3: TGTGCCAGCAGCCCCAATAGCGGGTTTGCCTACGAGCAGTACTTC.

The chain has TRBV19 and TRBJ1-2; D is perhaps TRBD1 (5 bases). Germline CDR1 reads LNHDA; CDR2 reads SQIVND (reference sequence). This CDR3 is 14 amino acids long. V lost 4 bases and J lost 6, with 15 bases in between. CDR3 sequence (DNA): TGTGCCAGTAGTACAAGACAGTCGCCCCATGGCTACACCTTC. Its protein product is CASSTRQSPHGYTF.

This clone was observed a handful of times. The V gene is TRBV6-6, the J gene TRBJ1-5; TRBD1 matches 8 bases. CDR1 MNHNY and CDR2 SVGAGI come from the germline V gene (reference sequence). V shed 6 bases, J shed 0 bases, and the junction held 1 base outside the gene matches. There are 14 residues in the CDR3. The CDR3: CASRTGGSNQPQHF. The CDR3 bases are TGTGCCAGCAGAACAGGGGGTAGCAATCAGCCCCAGCATTTT.

The chain is built from TRBV7-2 and TRBJ2-1; 10 positions agree with TRBD2. CDR3 size: 18 residues. Trimming removed 2 bases from V and 2 bases from J; junction bases left unmatched: 9. The germline CDR1 and CDR2 sequences are SGHTA and FQGNSA. CDR3 in DNA: TGTGCCAGCAGCTTAAAGGCTAGCGGGAGTGGGACCTACAATGAGCAGTTCTTC. Translating it yields CASSLKASGSGTYNEQFF.

The V gene is TRBV7-2, the J gene TRBJ1-1; 7 nucleotides agree with TRBD1. V lost 5 bases and J lost 2; bases outside the gene matches: 8. CDR1 and CDR2 from the germline V gene are SGHTA and FQGNSA. There are 15 residues in the CDR3. The CDR3 loop is CASSPPTGTNTEAFF. The CDR3 DNA is TGTGCCAGCAGCCCCCCGACAGGGACCAACACTGAAGCTTTCTTT.

Note on this clone: No DNA is shown, since the ends of the CDR3 on it are uncertain; the CDR3 is the one TCRdb lists. The chain joins TRBV7-5 to TRBJ1-1; the D call of TRBD1 is as the table states it, not checked on the DNA. TRBV7-5 is a pseudogene segment. A total of 20 residues make up the CDR3, ends included. The chain's CDR3 is CARSFGPGTGGTCMNTEAFF.

This sequence joins TRBV28 and TRBJ2-3; 10 bases line up with TRBD2. The CDR3 runs 14 residues. The germline gives CDR1 MDHEN, CDR2 SYDVKM. V lost 5 bases to trimming and J lost 1 base; unmatched junction nucleotides: 0. DNA of the CDR3: TGTGCCAGCAGTCTAGCGGGAGGCACAGATACGCAGTATTTT. Protein: CASSLAGGTDTQYF.